Listed here are 15 T cell receptor beta chains from one sample, sequenced in a study of blood T cell repertoires in COVID-19. Repertoires were generated with immunoSEQ multiplex PCR, while TCRdb's copy carries only in-frame clones and drops some. The repertoire holds some 230,000 clones, around 89% seen once, with about 3% in the top ten. Sequenced: PBMCs or T cells enriched from blood (not recorded which). Every receptor here comes from a woman under 30 in a cohort exposed to, infected with or recovered from COVID-19 (not recorded which).

The genes are TRBV6-1 and TRBJ1-2; the D is unclear. CDR1 and CDR2 (germline): MNHNS, SASEGT. V gave up 1 base and J gave up 4 bases, with 10 bases separating them. The CDR3 length is 14 residues. CDR3 coding DNA: TGTGCCAGCAGTGAAGGATACAGACCCTATGGCTACACCTTC. This codes for CASSEGYRPYGYTF.

This rearrangement joins TRBV18 to TRBJ2-6; no clear D. The V gene's germline CDR1 is KGHSH and CDR2 LQKENI. The CDR3 sequence is 17 residues long. V was shortened by 2 bases and J by 0 bases, with 11 bases between the two germline ends. The CDR3 reads CASSPTVSYSGANVLTF. The CDR3 DNA sequence: TGTGCCAGCTCACCAACCGTCAGTTACTCTGGGGCCAACGTCCTGACTTTC.

The chain joins TRBV5-1 to TRBJ1-1; 9 bases align to TRBD1. CDR1 is SGHRS and CDR2 is YFSETQ in the germline V gene. Unmatched junction bases numbered 7, after V lost 1 base and J lost 3 bases. This CDR3 is 16 amino acids long. In DNA, the CDR3 is TGCGCCAGCAGCTTGTACGGGACAGGGCAGGACACTGAAGCTTTCTTT. It is translated as CASSLYGTGQDTEAFF. Full variable domain (remainder filled in from reference TRBV5-1 and TRBJ1-1): KAGVTQTPRYLIKTRGQQVTLSCSPISGHRSVSWYQQTPGQGLQFLFEYFSETQRNKGNFPGRFSGRQFSNSRSEMNVSTLELGDSALYLCASSLYGTGQDTEAFFGQGTRLTVV.

This chain uses TRBV5-1 with TRBJ2-7; D remains unclear. V was cut by 3 bases and J by 4 bases, with 11 bases left in between. Germline V gives CDR1 SGHRS, CDR2 YFSETQ. The CDR3 has 13 amino acids. In nucleotides, the CDR3 is TGCGCCAGCAGCTCCCCAGACAAGTACGAGCAGTACTTC. It encodes CASSSPDKYEQYF.

The J gene is TRBJ1-1, the V gene TRBV6-5; TRBD1 matches at 9 bases. The V segment lost 6 bases and the J segment 3 bases; nucleotides outside the gene matches: 8. Germline V gene sequence: CDR1 MNHEY, CDR2 SVGAGI. This CDR3 contains 15 residues. CDR3 residues: CASRDTGGADTEAFF. In DNA, the CDR3 is TGTGCCAGCAGAGATACAGGGGGCGCGGACACTGAAGCTTTCTTT.

The rearrangement links TRBV19 to TRBJ2-7, with TRBD1 as a possible D gene (6 bases). Per the germline V gene, CDR1 is LNHDA and CDR2 is SQIVND (reference sequence). The CDR3 has 14 residues. V was trimmed by 4 bases and J by 3 bases, leaving 13 bases between them. The CDR3 DNA reads TGTGCCAGTAGTACTCCCGGACAGTACTACGAGCAGTACTTC. This translates into CASSTPGQYYEQYF.

The rearrangement uses TRBV7-8 and TRBJ2-7, with D hard to call. From germline, CDR1 is SGHVS and CDR2 FQNEAQ. CDR3 size: 13 residues. Trimming cost V 5 bases and J 1 base, with 9 bases left between them. The CDR3 spells CASSPSMSYEQYF. DNA of the CDR3: TGTGCCAGCAGCCCGAGTATGTCCTACGAGCAGTACTTC.

V gene TRBV5-4 combines with J gene TRBJ2-6; the D gene is possibly TRBD2 (6 bases). CDR1 SGHNT and CDR2 YYREEE come from the germline V gene (reference sequence). Trimming shortened V by 0 bases and J by 0 bases, and 19 bases separated the two germline ends. The CDR3 has 20 amino acids. CDR3 nucleotides: TGTGCCAGCAGCTTGGGGACTACTCCACAAGCCCCCTCTGGGGCCAACGTCCTGACTTTC. Encoded protein: CASSLGTTPQAPSGANVLTF.

The J gene is TRBJ1-5, the V gene TRBV2; D might be TRBD1 (5 bases). The CDR3 length is 12 residues. V dropped 2 bases and J dropped 14 bases, with 13 bases sitting between them. Germline assignment: CDR1 SNHLY and CDR2 FYNNEI. CDR3 bases: TGTGCCAGCAGTGAAAAGAGGCAGGGAAAGCATTTT. This gives the protein CASSEKRQGKHF.

Note on this clone: The junction shows a germline mismatch at one end, possibly a read error. The chain joins TRBV7-7 to TRBJ2-7; D may be TRBD1 or TRBD2 (5 bases each). The CDR3 consists of 17 residues. Germline CDR1 SSHAT, CDR2 FNYEAQ (reference sequence). The CDR3 DNA reads as TGTGCTAGCAGCTTAGGGACCCCGAGGGCCGGCGCCTACGAGCAGTACTTC. Translating it yields CASSLGTPRAGAYEQYF.

This clone was recorded only once. V gene TRBV7-9 combines with J gene TRBJ1-4; the D is unclear. Germline-derived CDR1 and CDR2 are SEHNR and FQNEAQ (reference sequence). The CDR3 spans 13 residues. Trimming removed 1 base from V and 11 bases from J, with 11 bases in between. The CDR3 sequence: CASSLDGNGKLFF. CDR3 DNA: TGTGCCAGCAGCTTAGACGGTAACGGGAAACTGTTTTTT.

The chain uses TRBV7-9 and TRBJ2-3; 8 bases line up with TRBD2. CDR3 length: 15 amino acids. Germline V gene lookup returns CDR1 SEHNR and CDR2 FQNEAQ (reference sequence). Trimming removed 7 bases from V and 2 bases from J; junction bases left unmatched: 8. The chain's CDR3 is CASTRGSGVTDTQYF. The CDR3 region has the DNA TGTGCCAGCACCAGGGGTAGCGGGGTCACAGATACGCAGTATTTT.

V gene TRBV7-6 combines with J gene TRBJ2-7; 9 bases map to TRBD1. The CDR3 runs to 13 residues. The V and J ends lost 5 bases and 4 bases, in that order; junction bases with no gene match: 3. Germline V gene sequence: CDR1 SGHVS, CDR2 FNYEAQ. The CDR3 DNA is TGTGCCAGCAGCAGGGACAGGGTTTACGAGCAGTACTTC. Translation: CASSRDRVYEQYF.

The chain joins TRBV1 to TRBJ1-2. TRBV1 is designated a pseudogene. The CDR3 loop spans 12 amino acids. For the CDR3, the DNA is TGCACCAGCAGCCAAGATCTCCGGACTGTTGGATTC. Amino acids: CTSSQDLRTVGF.

The CDR3 loop is CASSPGTSNTGELFF. CDR3 DNA sequence: TGCGCCAGCAGCCCCGGGACTTCGAACACCGGGGAGCTGTTTTTT. The V gene is TRBV5-1, the J gene TRBJ2-2, with D perhaps matching TRBD2 (6 bases). Per germline, CDR1 SGHRS and CDR2 YFSETQ. V lost 4 bases, J lost 0 bases, and 10 bases lay in between. CDR3 length: 15 amino acids.